This T cell receptor (beta chain) was profiled in a study of control samples from healthy donors and cancer patients. Generated by immunoSEQ multiplex PCR, the TCRdb table keeps only in-frame clones and is missing some. The top ten hold approximately 18% of the sample, which has some 67,000 clones, over 85% seen once. V was clipped by 6 bases and J by 0 bases; unmatched bases: 11. The length of the CDR3 is 17 residues. The rearrangement links TRBV23-1 to TRBJ1-5, with 7 bases that match TRBD1. TRBV23-1 qualifies as an ORF whose function is uncertain. This TCR was recovered from a man aged 60 to 75 with lung cancer. Sequenced material: PBMCs. CDR3 in DNA: TGCGCCAGCAGCTGTCCACGGGACAGATATAGCAATCAGCCCCAGCATTTT. Translation: CASSCPRDRYSNQPQHF.